The present TCR beta chain was sequenced within a study of monozygotic twins with inflammatory bowel disease. TCRdb reanalyzed the 5' RACE reads, giving one entry per CDR3 protein sequence and no DNA. In all, the sample yields some 330,000 distinct CDR3 sequences. The source is a human donor with ulcerative colitis or Crohn's disease, or a healthy co-twin of an affected twin (not recorded which). The specimen was blood.

This CDR3 is CASRRSGRFHHEQFF. The chain combines TRBV5-1 with TRBJ2-1; the D call of TRBD2 rests on TCRdb alone, since no DNA is present to check it. This CDR3 is 15 amino acids long. The V gene's germline CDR1 is SGHRS and CDR2 YFSETQ. Full variable domain (outside the CDR3, taken from reference TRBV5-1 and TRBJ2-1): KAGVTQTPRYLIKTRGQQVTLSCSPISGHRSVSWYQQTPGQGLQFLFEYFSETQRNKGNFPGRFSGRQFSNSRSEMNVSTLELGDSALYLCASRRSGRFHHEQFFGPGTRLTVL.